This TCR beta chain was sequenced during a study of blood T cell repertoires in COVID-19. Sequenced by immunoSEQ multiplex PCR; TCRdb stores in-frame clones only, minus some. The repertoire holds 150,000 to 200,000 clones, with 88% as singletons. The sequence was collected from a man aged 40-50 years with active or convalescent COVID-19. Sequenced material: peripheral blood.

The CDR3 spells CASSNRDSSSYNEQFF. CDR3 DNA: TGTGCCAGCAGTAATCGGGACTCCAGCTCCTACAATGAGCAGTTCTTC. The gene calls are TRBV27 and TRBJ2-1; the D gene is possibly TRBD2 (6 bases). Trimming removed 5 bases from V and 0 bases from J, with 14 bases in between. Per the germline V gene, CDR1 is MNHEY and CDR2 is SMNVEV (reference sequence). This CDR3 is 16 amino acids long.